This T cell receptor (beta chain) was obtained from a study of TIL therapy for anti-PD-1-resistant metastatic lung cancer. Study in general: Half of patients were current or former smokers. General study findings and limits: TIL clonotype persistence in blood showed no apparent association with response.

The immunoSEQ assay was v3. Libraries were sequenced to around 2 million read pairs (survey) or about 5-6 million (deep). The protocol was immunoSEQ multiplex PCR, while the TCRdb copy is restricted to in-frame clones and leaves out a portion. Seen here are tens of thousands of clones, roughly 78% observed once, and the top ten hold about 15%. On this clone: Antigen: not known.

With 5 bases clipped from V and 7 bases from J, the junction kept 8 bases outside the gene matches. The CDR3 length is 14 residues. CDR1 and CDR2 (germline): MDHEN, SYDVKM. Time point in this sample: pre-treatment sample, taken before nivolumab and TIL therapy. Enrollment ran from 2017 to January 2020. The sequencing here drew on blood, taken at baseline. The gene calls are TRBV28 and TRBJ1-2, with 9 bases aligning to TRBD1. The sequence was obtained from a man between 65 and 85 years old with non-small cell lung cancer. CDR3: CASSTTGGRVGYTF. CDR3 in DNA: TGTGCCAGCAGTACGACAGGGGGACGGGTTGGCTACACCTTC.